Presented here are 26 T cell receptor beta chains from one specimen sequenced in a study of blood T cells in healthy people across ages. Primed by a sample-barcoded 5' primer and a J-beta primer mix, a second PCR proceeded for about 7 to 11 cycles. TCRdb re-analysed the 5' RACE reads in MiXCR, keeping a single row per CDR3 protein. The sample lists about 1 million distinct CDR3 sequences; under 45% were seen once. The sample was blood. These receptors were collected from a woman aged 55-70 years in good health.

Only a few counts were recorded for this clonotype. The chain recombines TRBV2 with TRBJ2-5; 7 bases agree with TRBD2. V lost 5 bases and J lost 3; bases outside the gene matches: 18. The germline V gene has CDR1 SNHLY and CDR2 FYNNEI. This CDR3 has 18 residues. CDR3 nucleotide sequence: TGTGCCAGCAGTCAAGGGAGGGGTAGCGGGTTTGGGGAAGAGACCCAGTACTTC. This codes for CASSQGRGSGFGEETQYF.

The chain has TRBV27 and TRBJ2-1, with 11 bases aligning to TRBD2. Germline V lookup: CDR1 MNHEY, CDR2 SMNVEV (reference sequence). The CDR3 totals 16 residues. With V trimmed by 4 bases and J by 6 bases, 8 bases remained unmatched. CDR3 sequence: CASSSPLAGGSNEQFF. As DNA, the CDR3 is TGTGCCAGCAGTTCCCCCCTAGCGGGAGGCTCCAATGAGCAGTTCTTC.

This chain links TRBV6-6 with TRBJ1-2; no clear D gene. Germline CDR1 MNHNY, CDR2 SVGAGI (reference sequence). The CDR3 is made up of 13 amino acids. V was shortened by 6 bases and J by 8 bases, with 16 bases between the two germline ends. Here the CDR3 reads CASRSESWQGYTF. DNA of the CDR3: TGTGCCAGCAGGTCCGAGTCTTGGCAGGGCTACACCTTC.

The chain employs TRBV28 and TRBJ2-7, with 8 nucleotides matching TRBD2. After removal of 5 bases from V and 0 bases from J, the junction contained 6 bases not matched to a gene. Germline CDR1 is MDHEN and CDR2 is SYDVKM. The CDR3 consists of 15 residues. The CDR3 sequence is CASSRIAGISYEQYF. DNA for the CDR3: TGTGCCAGCAGTCGTATAGCGGGAATCTCCTACGAGCAGTACTTC.

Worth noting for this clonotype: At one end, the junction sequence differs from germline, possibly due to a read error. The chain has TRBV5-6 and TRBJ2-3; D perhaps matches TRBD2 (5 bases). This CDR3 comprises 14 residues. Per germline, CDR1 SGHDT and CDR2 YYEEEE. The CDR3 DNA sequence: TGTGCTAGCAGCTTGAGGGTCCTAACAGATACGCAGTATTTT. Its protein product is CASSLRVLTDTQYF.

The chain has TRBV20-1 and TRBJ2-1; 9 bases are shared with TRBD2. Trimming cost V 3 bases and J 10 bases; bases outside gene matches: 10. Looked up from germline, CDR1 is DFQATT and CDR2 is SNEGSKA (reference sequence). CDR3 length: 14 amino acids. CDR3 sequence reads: CSARSLAGVREQFF. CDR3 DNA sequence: TGCAGTGCTAGGTCGTTAGCGGGAGTTCGCGAGCAGTTCTTC.

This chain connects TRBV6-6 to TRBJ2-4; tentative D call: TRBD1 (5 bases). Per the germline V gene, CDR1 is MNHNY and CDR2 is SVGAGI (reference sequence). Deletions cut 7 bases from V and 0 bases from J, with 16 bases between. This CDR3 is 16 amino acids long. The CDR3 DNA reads TGTGCCAGCATCCCCGTGCCAGGGTCAGCCAAAAACATTCAGTACTTC. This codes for CASIPVPGSAKNIQYF.

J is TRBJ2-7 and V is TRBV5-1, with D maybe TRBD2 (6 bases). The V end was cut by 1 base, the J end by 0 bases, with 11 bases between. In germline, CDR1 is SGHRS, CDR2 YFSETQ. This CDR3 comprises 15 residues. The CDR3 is CASSLRSGSSYEQYF. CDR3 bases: TGCGCCAGCAGCTTGAGGTCCGGGAGCTCCTACGAGCAGTACTTC.

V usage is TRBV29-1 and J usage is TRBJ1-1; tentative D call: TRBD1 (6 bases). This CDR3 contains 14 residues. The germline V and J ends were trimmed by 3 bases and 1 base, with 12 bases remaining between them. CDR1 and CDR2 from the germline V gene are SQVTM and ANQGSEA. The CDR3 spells CSVDRGRRNTEAFF. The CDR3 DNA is TGCAGCGTTGACCGGGGGCGAAGGAACACTGAAGCTTTCTTT.

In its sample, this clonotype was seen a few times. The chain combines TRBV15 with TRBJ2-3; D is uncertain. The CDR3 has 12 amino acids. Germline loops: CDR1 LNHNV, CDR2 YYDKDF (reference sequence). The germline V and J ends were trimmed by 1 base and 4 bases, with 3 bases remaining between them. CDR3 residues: CATSRGPDTQYF. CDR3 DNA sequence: TGTGCCACCAGCAGAGGGCCAGATACGCAGTATTTT.

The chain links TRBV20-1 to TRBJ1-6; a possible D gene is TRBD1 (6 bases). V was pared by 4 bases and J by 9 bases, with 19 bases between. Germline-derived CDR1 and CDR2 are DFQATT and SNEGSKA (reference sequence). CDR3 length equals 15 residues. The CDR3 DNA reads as TGCAGTGCTAAGAAAGAGGGGGGGCTGGGTTCACCCCTCCACTTT. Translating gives CSAKKEGGLGSPLHF.

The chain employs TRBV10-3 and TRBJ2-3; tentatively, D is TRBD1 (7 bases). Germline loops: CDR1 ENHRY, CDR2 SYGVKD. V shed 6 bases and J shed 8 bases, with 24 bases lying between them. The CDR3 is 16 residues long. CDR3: CAIRGGSGQTMGTQYF. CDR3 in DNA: TGTGCCATCAGAGGAGGGTCGGGACAGACTATGGGTACGCAGTATTTT.

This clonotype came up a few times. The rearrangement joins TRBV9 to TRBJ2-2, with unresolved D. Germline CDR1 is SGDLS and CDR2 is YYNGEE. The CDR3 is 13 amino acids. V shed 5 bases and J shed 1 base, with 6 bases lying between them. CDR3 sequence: CASRPGNTGELFF. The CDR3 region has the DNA TGTGCCAGCAGGCCGGGGAACACCGGGGAGCTGTTTTTT.

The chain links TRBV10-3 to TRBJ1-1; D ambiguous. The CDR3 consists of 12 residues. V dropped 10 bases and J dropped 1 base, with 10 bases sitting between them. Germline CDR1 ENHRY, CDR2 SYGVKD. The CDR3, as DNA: TGTGCCACCCAGGACGGGAACACTGAAGCTTTCTTT. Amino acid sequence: CATQDGNTEAFF.

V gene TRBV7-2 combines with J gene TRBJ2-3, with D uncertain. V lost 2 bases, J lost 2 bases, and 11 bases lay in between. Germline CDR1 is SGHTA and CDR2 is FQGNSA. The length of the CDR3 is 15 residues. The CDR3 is CASSLTVLNTDTQYF. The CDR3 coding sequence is TGTGCCAGCAGCTTAACAGTCCTGAACACAGATACGCAGTATTTT.

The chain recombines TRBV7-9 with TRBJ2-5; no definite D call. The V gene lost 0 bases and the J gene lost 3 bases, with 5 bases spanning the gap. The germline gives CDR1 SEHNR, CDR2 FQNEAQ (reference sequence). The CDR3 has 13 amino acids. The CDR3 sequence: CASSLAPEETQYF. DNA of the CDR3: TGTGCCAGCAGCTTAGCGCCAGAAGAGACCCAGTACTTC.

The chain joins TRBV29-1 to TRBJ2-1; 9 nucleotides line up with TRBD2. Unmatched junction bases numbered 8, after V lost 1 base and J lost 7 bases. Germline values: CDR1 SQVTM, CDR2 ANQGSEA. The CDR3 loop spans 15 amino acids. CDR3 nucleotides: TGCAGCGTTGAAGCAGGTTTGCGGGAGGGTAATGAGCAGTTCTTC. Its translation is CSVEAGLREGNEQFF.

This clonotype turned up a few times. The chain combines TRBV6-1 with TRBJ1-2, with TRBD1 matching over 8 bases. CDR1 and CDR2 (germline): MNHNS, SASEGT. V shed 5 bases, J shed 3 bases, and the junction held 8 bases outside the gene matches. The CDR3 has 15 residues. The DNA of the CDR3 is TGTGCCAGCAGTCCTCAGGGGGCGCGGGACTATGGCTACACCTTC. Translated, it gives CASSPQGARDYGYTF.

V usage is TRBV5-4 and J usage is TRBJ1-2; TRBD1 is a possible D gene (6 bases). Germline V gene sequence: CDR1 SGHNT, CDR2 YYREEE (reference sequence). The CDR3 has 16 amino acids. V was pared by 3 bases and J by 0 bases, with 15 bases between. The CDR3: CASSSGTNAANYGYTF. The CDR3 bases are TGTGCCAGCAGCTCCGGGACAAATGCAGCTAACTATGGCTACACCTTC.

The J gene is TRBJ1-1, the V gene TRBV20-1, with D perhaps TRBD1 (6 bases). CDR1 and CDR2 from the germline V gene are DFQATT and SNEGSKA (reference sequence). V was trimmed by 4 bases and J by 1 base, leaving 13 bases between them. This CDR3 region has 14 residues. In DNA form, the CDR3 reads TGCAGTGCTATGTGGGGGGCGAGGAACACTGAAGCTTTCTTT. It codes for CSAMWGARNTEAFF.

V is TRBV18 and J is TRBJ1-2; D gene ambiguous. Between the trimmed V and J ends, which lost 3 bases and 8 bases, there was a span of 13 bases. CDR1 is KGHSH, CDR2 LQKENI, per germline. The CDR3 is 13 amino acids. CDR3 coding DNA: TGTGCCAGCTCACCCGACGGTGACTCCGGCTACACCTTC. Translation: CASSPDGDSGYTF.

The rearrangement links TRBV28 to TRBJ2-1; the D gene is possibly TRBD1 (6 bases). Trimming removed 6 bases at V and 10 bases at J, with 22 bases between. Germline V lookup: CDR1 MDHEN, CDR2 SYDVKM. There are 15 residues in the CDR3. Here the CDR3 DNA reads TGTGCCAGCAGCACCCAGGGGCCAAGCTCAGACGAGCAGTTCTTC. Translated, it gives CASSTQGPSSDEQFF.

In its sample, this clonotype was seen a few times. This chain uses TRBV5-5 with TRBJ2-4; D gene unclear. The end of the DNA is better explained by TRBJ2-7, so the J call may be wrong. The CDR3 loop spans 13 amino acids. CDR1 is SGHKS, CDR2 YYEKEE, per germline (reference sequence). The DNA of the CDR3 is TGTGCCAGCAGCTTGCCTTGGGGTTACGAGCAGTACTTC. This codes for CASSLPWGYEQYF.

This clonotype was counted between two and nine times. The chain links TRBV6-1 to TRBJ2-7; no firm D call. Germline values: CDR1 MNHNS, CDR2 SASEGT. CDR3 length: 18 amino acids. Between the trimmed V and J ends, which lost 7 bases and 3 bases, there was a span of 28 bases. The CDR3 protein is CASKKTMNGVADSYEQYF. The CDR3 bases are TGTGCCAGCAAAAAAACTATGAATGGCGTGGCTGATAGCTACGAGCAGTACTTC.

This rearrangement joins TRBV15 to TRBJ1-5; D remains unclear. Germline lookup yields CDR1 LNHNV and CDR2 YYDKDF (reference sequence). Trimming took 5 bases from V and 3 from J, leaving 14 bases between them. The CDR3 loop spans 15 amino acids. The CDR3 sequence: CATSPIAGTNQPQHF. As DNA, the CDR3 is TGTGCCACCAGCCCAATCGCCGGAACCAATCAGCCCCAGCATTTT.

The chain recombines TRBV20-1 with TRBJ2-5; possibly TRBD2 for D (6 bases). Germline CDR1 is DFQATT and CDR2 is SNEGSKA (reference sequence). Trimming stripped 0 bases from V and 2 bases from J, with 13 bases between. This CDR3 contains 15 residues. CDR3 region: CSARDLRAGQETQYF. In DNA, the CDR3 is TGCAGTGCTAGAGATCTAAGGGCGGGGCAAGAGACCCAGTACTTC.